This passage covers 29 T cell receptor beta chains from one sample sequenced in a study of cytomegalovirus exposure and HLA in healthy donors. The PCR made use of 60 Vbeta and 13 Jbeta primers. Assay: immunoSEQ multiplex PCR; the TCRdb copy retains only in-frame clones and omits some. The table records 95,000 to 150,000 clones, about 73% of them present only once. Material for sequencing was PBMCs. All receptors come from a woman aged 40 to 50 in good health and CMV-seronegative.

V usage is TRBV11-3 and J usage is TRBJ2-6, with a possible D match to TRBD1 (6 bases). The germline gives CDR1 SGHNT, CDR2 YENEEA. The CDR3 runs 20 residues. Deletions cut 5 bases from V and 2 bases from J, with 25 bases between. The CDR3 region has the DNA TGTGCCAGCAGCCCCGGACAGCAGGGACCTCCAGGGGCTGGGGCCAACGTCCTGACTTTC. This sequence encodes CASSPGQQGPPGAGANVLTF.

The V call is TRBV28, the J call TRBJ2-7, with 7 nucleotides matching TRBD2. The CDR3 is 15 amino acids. J was trimmed by 5 bases and V by 6 bases; bases with no gene match: 13. The germline gives CDR1 MDHEN, CDR2 SYDVKM. The CDR3 loop reads CASSPPGRVFHEQYF. The CDR3 region has the DNA TGTGCCAGCAGCCCCCCTGGGAGGGTATTTCACGAGCAGTACTTC.

This clone was counted between two and nine times. The chain combines TRBV28 with TRBJ1-5; 9 nucleotides agree with TRBD1. The germline CDR1 and CDR2 sequences are MDHEN and SYDVKM. V gave up 3 bases and J gave up 9 bases; unmatched junction bases: 9. This CDR3 contains 15 residues. CDR3 sequence reads: CASSLWGQGARPQHF. The DNA of the CDR3 is TGTGCCAGCAGTTTGTGGGGACAGGGAGCTCGGCCCCAGCATTTT.

This chain uses TRBV5-4 with TRBJ2-3; TRBD2 agrees at 9 bases. V was pared by 3 bases and J by 6 bases, with 8 bases of the junction left unmatched. The CDR3 runs 15 residues. Germline assignment: CDR1 SGHNT and CDR2 YYREEE (reference sequence). Here the CDR3 reads CASSSRTAGGDTQYF. Written as DNA, the CDR3 is TGTGCCAGCAGCTCTAGAACGGCGGGGGGGGATACGCAGTATTTT.

The V call is TRBV6-5, the J call TRBJ2-1; 9 bases align to TRBD1. The V and J ends lost 5 bases and 2 bases, in that order; junction bases with no gene match: 4. CDR3 length equals 15 residues. Looked up from germline, CDR1 is MNHEY and CDR2 is SVGAGI. The CDR3 region is CASSPGTGTYNEQFF. Written as DNA, the CDR3 is TGTGCCAGCAGTCCCGGGACAGGGACCTACAATGAGCAGTTCTTC.

The chain links TRBV29-1 to TRBJ2-1; 7 bases are shared with TRBD1. V gave up 7 bases and J gave up 5 bases; unmatched junction bases: 5. Germline V gene sequence: CDR1 SQVTM, CDR2 ANQGSEA. CDR3 length equals 12 residues. The CDR3 here is CSAGTADNEQFF. CDR3 nucleotides: TGCAGCGCCGGGACAGCCGACAATGAGCAGTTCTTC.

The chain uses TRBV10-3 and TRBJ2-5; 11 bases match TRBD2. This CDR3 has 16 residues. J gave up 3 bases and V 2 bases, and 5 bases lay outside the gene matches. CDR1 and CDR2 from the germline V gene are ENHRY and SYGVKD. The CDR3 is CAISEPSGGQKETQYF. As DNA, the CDR3 is TGTGCCATCAGTGAGCCTAGCGGGGGGCAAAAAGAGACCCAGTACTTC.

V usage is TRBV19 and J usage is TRBJ1-6; 7 bases match TRBD1. The V segment lost 6 bases and the J segment 7 bases; nucleotides outside the gene matches: 9. Germline assignment: CDR1 LNHDA and CDR2 SQIVND (reference sequence). The CDR3 totals 15 residues. The CDR3 coding sequence is TGTGCCAGTAGCCGACGTGACAGGGAGAATTCACCCCTCCACTTT. This codes for CASSRRDRENSPLHF.

V is TRBV9 and J is TRBJ2-7, with TRBD2 matching over 8 bases. CDR1 is SGDLS and CDR2 is YYNGEE in the germline V gene. With V trimmed by 2 bases and J by 7 bases, 5 bases remained unmatched. The CDR3 extends over 13 amino acids. CDR3 region: CASSVDSGEEQYF. CDR3 in DNA: TGTGCCAGCAGCGTGGATAGCGGGGAGGAGCAGTACTTC.

J is TRBJ2-2 and V is TRBV7-9; TRBD2 matches 8 bases. The V and J ends lost 2 bases and 4 bases, in that order; junction bases with no gene match: 12. Germline V gives CDR1 SEHNR, CDR2 FQNEAQ (reference sequence). The CDR3 has 18 residues. CDR3 DNA: TGTGCCAGCAGCTTAATCGGACTCGGGAGGGGAGGCACCGGGGAGCTGTTTTTT. Amino acid sequence: CASSLIGLGRGGTGELFF.

The rearrangement joins TRBV6-4 to TRBJ2-3; D might be TRBD2 (6 bases). This CDR3 is 15 amino acids long. V lost 6 bases to trimming and J lost 1 base, with 14 bases between them. Germline-derived CDR1 and CDR2 are MRHNA and SNTAGT. The DNA for the CDR3 is TGTGCCAGCAGCCATACCGGGGAGGGCACAGATACGCAGTATTTT. Protein: CASSHTGEGTDTQYF.

The genes are TRBV6-5 and TRBJ1-2; D uncertain. Germline V gene data show CDR1 as MNHEY and CDR2 as SVGAGI. Between the trimmed V and J ends, which lost 4 bases and 2 bases, there was a span of 11 bases. This CDR3 contains 14 residues. The chain's CDR3 is CASSSEGANYGYTF. The DNA for the CDR3 is TGTGCCAGCAGTTCCGAGGGCGCCAACTATGGCTACACCTTC.

The chain uses TRBV5-8 and TRBJ2-1, with 9 bases fitting TRBD2. Germline V gene data show CDR1 as SGHTS and CDR2 as YDEGEE. V was clipped by 4 bases and J by 9 bases; unmatched bases: 11. The CDR3 is made up of 15 amino acids. CDR3 protein: CASSPGGSGSGEQFF. For the CDR3, the DNA is TGTGCCAGCAGCCCGGGGGGTAGCGGGAGCGGTGAGCAGTTCTTC.

The V gene is TRBV6-6, the J gene TRBJ1-1; the D gene is possibly TRBD1 (5 bases). The germline CDR1 and CDR2 sequences are MNHNY and SVGAGI (reference sequence). The CDR3 covers 13 residues. Trimming cost V 6 bases and J 1 base, with 9 bases left between them. The CDR3: CASSPRANTEAFF. The CDR3 DNA reads TGTGCCAGCAGCCCCAGGGCGAACACTGAAGCTTTCTTT.

This clone was counted a few times. V is TRBV2 and J is TRBJ1-2; D is unresolved. The CDR3 runs 13 residues. Deletions cut 6 bases from V and 0 bases from J, with 8 bases between. CDR1 is SNHLY, CDR2 FYNNEI, per germline. The CDR3 nucleotides are TGTGCCAGCAGGGAGACTCCTAACTATGGCTACACCTTC. It yields the protein CASRETPNYGYTF.

The chain links TRBV5-1 to TRBJ2-2; 7 positions agree with TRBD2. Trimming removed 4 bases from V and 6 bases from J; junction bases left unmatched: 9. This CDR3 has 15 amino acids. The germline gives CDR1 SGHRS, CDR2 YFSETQ. CDR3 sequence reads: CASSGAGPPPGELFF. The CDR3 DNA sequence: TGCGCCAGCAGCGGAGCGGGGCCCCCACCCGGGGAGCTGTTTTTT. The full variable domain, its missing parts supplied by reference TRBV5-1 and TRBJ2-2, is KAGVTQTPRYLIKTRGQQVTLSCSPISGHRSVSWYQQTPGQGLQFLFEYFSETQRNKGNFPGRFSGRQFSNSRSEMNVSTLELGDSALYLCASSGAGPPPGELFFGEGSRLTVL.

V and J are TRBV7-3 and TRBJ2-2, with D maybe TRBD1 (5 bases). The CDR3 has 16 amino acids. Germline values: CDR1 SGHTA, CDR2 FQGTGA. V lost 5 bases, J lost 4 bases, and 17 bases lay in between. CDR3 DNA: TGTGCCAGCAGCCCCCACAGGCCCCACGGCACCGGGGAGCTGTTTTTT. This gives the protein CASSPHRPHGTGELFF.

The rearrangement uses TRBV2 and TRBJ1-1; D is undetermined. The CDR3 has 12 amino acids. Between the trimmed V and J ends, which lost 5 bases and 1 base, there was a span of 5 bases. In germline, CDR1 is SNHLY, CDR2 FYNNEI. CDR3 nucleotides: TGTGCCAGCAGTATAGAGAACACTGAAGCTTTCTTT. Translating it yields CASSIENTEAFF. The complete variable domain, with remaining parts taken from reference TRBV2 and TRBJ1-1, reads EPEVTQTPSHQVTQMGQEVILRCVPISNHLYFYWYRQILGQKVEFLVSFYNNEISEKSEIFDDQFSVERPDGSNFTLKIRSTKLEDSAMYFCASSIENTEAFFGQGTRLTVV.

The V call is TRBV11-2, the J call TRBJ2-7; 8 bases match TRBD1. V dropped 1 base and J dropped 2; count of bases not matched to a gene: 13. Germline values: CDR1 SGHAT, CDR2 FQNNGV. This CDR3 spans 18 amino acids. The CDR3: CASSLGQGTGVRTYEQYF. The DNA of the CDR3 is TGTGCCAGCAGCTTAGGGCAGGGGACAGGAGTTAGAACCTACGAGCAGTACTTC.

CDR3 DNA sequence: TGCGCCAGCAGCTATCCCGGGAGGGGGAAGGAAGGTGAGCAGTTCTTC. Its translation: CASSYPGRGKEGEQFF. This sequence joins TRBV4-1 and TRBJ2-1; 8 nucleotides agree with TRBD2. The CDR3 totals 16 residues. V dropped 5 bases and J dropped 9; count of bases not matched to a gene: 15. Germline V lookup: CDR1 MGHRA, CDR2 YSYEKL.

The rearrangement links TRBV10-3 to TRBJ1-5, with 10 nucleotides matching TRBD1. The germline V gene encodes CDR1 ENHRY and CDR2 SYGVKD. The CDR3 runs to 13 residues. V gave up 11 bases and J gave up 5 bases; unmatched junction bases: 6. The CDR3 DNA sequence: TGTGCCGCCAAAGGACAGGGGGATCAGCCCCAGCATTTT. Protein sequence: CAAKGQGDQPQHF.

This sequence joins TRBV5-1 and TRBJ2-1, with TRBD2 matching over 15 bases. After removal of 4 bases from V and 8 bases from J, the junction contained 16 bases not matched to a gene. There are 19 residues in the CDR3. In germline, CDR1 is SGHRS, CDR2 YFSETQ. CDR3 residues: CASSVLGWTSGGAMDEQFF. CDR3 bases: TGCGCCAGCAGCGTGCTTGGGTGGACTAGCGGGGGGGCGATGGATGAGCAGTTCTTC.

The count of this clone is one. This rearrangement joins TRBV6-4 to TRBJ1-5; no clear D gene. Trimming pared 2 bases from V and 6 bases from J, leaving 11 bases between. Per germline, CDR1 MRHNA and CDR2 SNTAGT. The CDR3 sequence is 14 residues long. CDR3 sequence: CASSDVWGGQPQHF. The DNA of the CDR3 is TGTGCCAGCAGTGACGTCTGGGGAGGTCAGCCCCAGCATTTT.

To note about this clone: At one end, the junction sequence differs from germline, possibly due to a read error. This chain links TRBV28 with TRBJ1-4, with TRBD1 matching 9 bases. The germline V gene encodes CDR1 MDHEN and CDR2 SYDVKM. This CDR3 spans 15 amino acids. Here the CDR3 reads CATSWLGQGVGKLFF. The DNA for the CDR3 is TGTGCCACCAGTTGGTTGGGACAGGGTGTAGGAAAACTGTTTTTT.

This clone was observed a handful of times. The chain uses TRBV7-9 and TRBJ2-7; TRBD2 is a possible D gene (5 bases). Trimming pared 5 bases from V and 6 bases from J, leaving 8 bases between. The CDR3 runs to 11 residues. Germline V gene lookup returns CDR1 SEHNR and CDR2 FQNEAQ (reference sequence). The CDR3 coding sequence is TGTGCCAGCAGCAGAGGGTTCGAGCAGTACTTC. Encoded protein: CASSRGFEQYF.

The rearrangement joins TRBV30 to TRBJ2-7, with a tentative D call TRBD2 (6 bases). V lost 4 bases and J 0 bases, leaving 13 bases between the germline ends. This CDR3 contains 14 residues. Germline V gene data show CDR1 as GTSNPN and CDR2 as SVGIG (reference sequence). CDR3 residues: CAWNRGTSSYEQYF. CDR3 bases: TGTGCCTGGAATCGGGGGACGAGCTCCTACGAGCAGTACTTC.

The chain is built from TRBV14 and TRBJ2-1, with D unresolved. Germline values: CDR1 SGHDN, CDR2 FVKESK. V was cut by 1 base and J by 8 bases, with 9 bases left in between. This CDR3 is 13 amino acids long. The CDR3 protein is CASSQGASHEQFF. The CDR3 coding sequence is TGTGCCAGCAGCCAAGGGGCCAGCCATGAGCAGTTCTTC.

This clone was seen just once. The chain employs TRBV7-6 and TRBJ2-7; the match to TRBD1 covers 7 bases. Per the germline V gene, CDR1 is SGHVS and CDR2 is FNYEAQ. This CDR3 is built from 21 residues. V shed 0 bases and J 1 base; nucleotides not matched to a gene: 21. The CDR3 here is CASSLAPGTGTVGPVSYEQYF. CDR3 bases: TGTGCCAGCAGCTTAGCCCCGGGCACCGGGACAGTGGGGCCGGTATCCTACGAGCAGTACTTC. The full variable domain, its missing parts supplied by reference TRBV7-6 and TRBJ2-7, is GAGVSQSPRYKVTKRGQDVALRCDPISGHVSLYWYRQALGQGPEFLTYFNYEAQQDKSGLPNDRFSAERPEGSISTLTIQRTEQRDSAMYRCASSLAPGTGTVGPVSYEQYFGPGTRLTVT.

V usage is TRBV4-2 and J usage is TRBJ2-3; possibly TRBD1 for D (5 bases). The CDR3 length is 17 residues. V dropped 0 bases and J dropped 0 bases, with 13 bases sitting between them. Germline V gene lookup returns CDR1 LGHNA and CDR2 YNFKEQ. CDR3 coding DNA: TGTGCCAGCAGCCAAGAACTTGGTAGGGGCAGCACAGATACGCAGTATTTT. Residues: CASSQELGRGSTDTQYF.